The entry below gives a single TCR beta chain sequence along with its context. Its specificity is unknown. The source of the sample is a study of cytomegalovirus exposure and HLA in healthy donors. Overall study results and limits: Upon later analysis, HLA-associated TCR beta chains proved more clonally expanded than other, equally common chains. A few CMV-associated chains proved CMV antigen-specific in vitro. Overall, roughly 150 TCR beta chains were annotated as cytomegalovirus-associated. Segments of the TCR beta V type were, in most cases, productive about 90% or about 30% of the time in an earlier analysis.

Trimming took 0 bases from V and 2 from J, leaving 3 bases between them. Germline V gene data show CDR1 as SGHKS and CDR2 as YYEKEE (reference sequence). This CDR3 comprises 12 residues. Vbeta (60) and Jbeta (13) primers were used in the PCR. Measured with immunoSEQ multiplex PCR; TCRdb has only the in-frame clones, and not every one. The sample lists 120,000 to 150,000 clones; approximately 80% were seen once. The specimen sequenced was PBMCs. The sequence was obtained from a man in his thirties or forties in good health and CMV-seropositive. This chain connects TRBV5-5 to TRBJ2-7; D gene ambiguous. The CDR3 DNA reads as TGTGCCAGCAGCTTGGGAGCCTACGAGCAGTACTTC. Protein: CASSLGAYEQYF.